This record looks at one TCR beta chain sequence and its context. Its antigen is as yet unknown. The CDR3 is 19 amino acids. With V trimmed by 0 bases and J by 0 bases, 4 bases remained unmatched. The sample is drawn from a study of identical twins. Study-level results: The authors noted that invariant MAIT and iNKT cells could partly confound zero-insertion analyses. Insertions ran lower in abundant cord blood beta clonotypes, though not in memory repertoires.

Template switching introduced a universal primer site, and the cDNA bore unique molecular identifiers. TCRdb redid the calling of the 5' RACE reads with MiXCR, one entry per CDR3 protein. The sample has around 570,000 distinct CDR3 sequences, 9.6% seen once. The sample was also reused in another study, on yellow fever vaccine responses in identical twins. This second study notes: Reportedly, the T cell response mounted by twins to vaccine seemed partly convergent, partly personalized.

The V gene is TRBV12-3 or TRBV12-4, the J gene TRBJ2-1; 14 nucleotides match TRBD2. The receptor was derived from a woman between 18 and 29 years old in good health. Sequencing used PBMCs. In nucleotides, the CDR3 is TGTGCCAGCAGTTTAGCGAGACTAGCGGGGGGGAGCTCCTACAATGAGCAGTTCTTC. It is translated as CASSLARLAGGSSYNEQFF.